The rows below give T cell receptor beta chains drawn from one sample of a study of CD8 T cells in Susac syndrome. In TCRdb, the immunoSEQ multiplex PCR reads were re-called with MiXCR into one record per CDR3 protein. The sample yields 250,000 to 300,000 distinct CDR3 sequences, 65% to 90% seen once. The sample was CD8+ T cells from PBMCs. These receptor sequences come from a human donor with multiple sclerosis. CDR3s include the opening cysteine and the closing phenylalanine or tryptophan. D genes are given only for firm matches. Clone size is given for some rows only: seen once, a few or many times, or a class if the clone is expanded.

J: TRBJ2-5; size: -; V: TRBV30; D: -; DNA: TGTGCCTGGGGTTTAGGTGAGACCCAGTACTTC; CDR3: CAWGLGETQYF
J: TRBJ1-2; size: few; V: TRBV4-1; D: TRBD1; DNA: TGCGCCAGCAGCCACCCGGGACAGGGAGGGATTGGCTACACCTTC; CDR3: CASSHPGQGGIGYTF
J: TRBJ2-1; size: -; V: TRBV7-2; D: -; DNA: TGTGCCAGCAGCTTAGCAGGGAGCTATTATGAGCAGTTCTTC; CDR3: CASSLAGSYYEQFF
J: TRBJ2-7; size: -; V: TRBV30; D: -; DNA: TGTGCCTGGAGGACCGGGGTCTCCTACGAGCAGTACTTC; CDR3: CAWRTGVSYEQYF
J: TRBJ2-7; size: -; V: TRBV10-3; D: -; DNA: TGTGCCATCAGTGAAGGTAGCGTAAGCGAGCAGTACTTC; CDR3: CAISEGSVSEQYF
J: TRBJ2-2; size: -; V: TRBV6-2/TRBV6-3; D: -; DNA: TGTGCCAGCAGTTACTCGGTAGCCGGGGAGCTGTTTTTT; CDR3: CASSYSVAGELFF
J: TRBJ2-1; size: -; V: TRBV7-9; D: TRBD1; DNA: TGTGCCAGCAGCGTCCGGGACAGCTCCTACAATGAGCAGTTCTTC; CDR3: CASSVRDSSYNEQFF
J: TRBJ2-3; size: -; V: TRBV6-5; D: -; DNA: TGTGCCAGCAGTGCCGGGACGTCTAGCACAGATACGCAGTATTTT; CDR3: CASSAGTSSTDTQYF
J: TRBJ2-5; size: -; V: TRBV27; D: -; DNA: TGTGCCAGCAGTTTGAACCAGGGCTCCCTAGAGACCCAGTACTTC; CDR3: CASSLNQGSLETQYF
J: TRBJ2-5; size: -; V: TRBV20-1; D: TRBD1; DNA: TGCAGTGCTAGAGATTACAGGGGGCTTGAGCAAGAGACCCAGTACTTC; CDR3: CSARDYRGLEQETQYF
J: TRBJ2-1; size: -; V: TRBV20-1; D: -; DNA: TGCAGTGCTAGAGGGTATCCGGACCCCGGTGGTTACAATGAGCAGTTCTTC; CDR3: CSARGYPDPGGYNEQFF
J: TRBJ2-5; size: -; V: TRBV7-9; D: -; DNA: TGTGCCAGCAGCTTAGGTTCCCCAGAGACCCAGTACTTC; CDR3: CASSLGSPETQYF
J: TRBJ1-1; size: -; V: TRBV6-5; D: TRBD1; DNA: TGTGCCAGCACTGCGGGACAGGGGTTGAACACTGAAGCTTTCTTT; CDR3: CASTAGQGLNTEAFF
J: TRBJ2-1; size: -; V: TRBV27; D: TRBD1; DNA: TGTGCCAGCAGTTGGGGGACAGGGAGGAATGAGCAGTTCTTC; CDR3: CASSWGTGRNEQFF
J: TRBJ2-2; size: once; V: TRBV4-1; D: TRBD1; DNA: TGCGCCAGCAGCCAAGTAGGGACAGGGGGCGGCGGGGAGCTGTTTTTT; CDR3: CASSQVGTGGGGELFF
J: TRBJ2-2; size: few; V: TRBV15; D: -; DNA: TGTGCCACCAGCAGAGATCTGGCAGGGAAACCCTACACCGGGGAGCTGTTTTTT; CDR3: CATSRDLAGKPYTGELFF
J: TRBJ2-3; size: -; V: TRBV4-3; D: -; DNA: TGCGCCAGCAGCCAATCTAGGGGGGTAGATACGCAGTATTTT; CDR3: CASSQSRGVDTQYF
J: TRBJ2-7; size: few; V: TRBV4-3; D: -; DNA: TGCGCCAGCAGCCAAGAAGAGGGCGTCTACGAGCAGTACTTC; CDR3: CASSQEEGVYEQYF
J: TRBJ2-3; size: -; V: TRBV5-1; D: -; DNA: TGCGCCAGCAGCTTGGCCGGAAGGGGGGCGAAAGAAGCCGATACGCAGTATTTT; CDR3: CASSLAGRGAKEADTQYF
J: TRBJ2-3; size: -; V: TRBV7-9; D: -; DNA: TGTGCCAGCAGCCGACAGATAAGCACAGATACGCAGTATTTT; CDR3: CASSRQISTDTQYF
J: TRBJ2-1; size: -; V: TRBV29-1; D: -; DNA: TGCAGCGTCGTTAGGGGGTACTCCTACAATGAGCAGTTCTTC; CDR3: CSVVRGYSYNEQFF
J: TRBJ1-1; size: -; V: TRBV30; D: -; DNA: TGTGCCTCTCCATCGGGGATGAACACTGAAGCTTTCTTT; CDR3: CASPSGMNTEAFF
J: TRBJ1-4; size: -; V: TRBV15; D: -; DNA: TGTGCCACCACAAAGGTGGAGGGTGTTCGGGAAAAACTGTTTTTT; CDR3: CATTKVEGVREKLFF
J: TRBJ2-5; size: few; V: TRBV7-6; D: TRBD2; DNA: TGTGCCAGCAGTCTGGGACTAGCGAAAGCCCAGTACTTC; CDR3: CASSLGLAKAQYF
J: TRBJ1-5; size: -; V: TRBV11-2; D: -; DNA: TGTGCCAGCAGCTTATATCCAGGATCTAATCAGCCCCAGCATTTT; CDR3: CASSLYPGSNQPQHF
J: TRBJ1-1; size: -; V: TRBV21-1; D: -; DNA: TGTGCCAGCAGCAAGGAGGGTGTCTGGGACTCGAACACTGAAGCTTTCTTT; CDR3: CASSKEGVWDSNTEAFF
J: TRBJ2-5; size: -; V: TRBV24-1; D: TRBD1; DNA: TGTGCCACCAGTGATCCCCCGGGAAAGGGGGCGATTACGGAAGAGACCCAGTACTTC; CDR3: CATSDPPGKGAITEETQYF
J: TRBJ2-2; size: -; V: TRBV30; D: TRBD1; DNA: TGTGCCTGGAGTATAACCGGGACAGGGGCCACCGGGGAGCTGTTTTTT; CDR3: CAWSITGTGATGELFF
J: TRBJ2-5; size: -; V: TRBV29-1; D: TRBD1; DNA: TGCAGCGTTGTTAACAGGGGGCGAGGAGAGACCCAGTACTTC; CDR3: CSVVNRGRGETQYF
J: TRBJ2-1; size: -; V: TRBV7-3; D: TRBD2; DNA: TGTGCCAGCAGCCCCCGGCGGGCGGGGGACAATGAGCAGTTCTTC; CDR3: CASSPRRAGDNEQFF
J: TRBJ2-1; size: -; V: TRBV13; D: TRBD2; DNA: TGTGCCAGCAGCCAAAGCAGCGAGCGGGAAGGTCGGAATGAGCAGTTCTTC; CDR3: CASSQSSEREGRNEQFF
J: TRBJ2-7; size: -; V: TRBV15; D: TRBD1; DNA: TGTGCCACCAGCACCGGACAGGGGTTCACCTACGAGCAGTACTTC; CDR3: CATSTGQGFTYEQYF
J: TRBJ1-5; size: once; V: TRBV28; D: -; DNA: TGTGCCAGCAGTTCGACACTCGACAGTCCTTATCAGCCCCAGCATTTT; CDR3: CASSSTLDSPYQPQHF
J: TRBJ2-7; size: -; V: TRBV11-2; D: TRBD2; DNA: TGTGCCAGCAGTTGGACTAGCCTCGAGCAGTACTTC; CDR3: CASSWTSLEQYF
J: TRBJ1-5; size: -; V: TRBV30; D: -; DNA: TGTGCCTGGAGTGGGATTTCGTATCAGCCCCAGCATTTT; CDR3: CAWSGISYQPQHF
J: TRBJ2-5; size: -; V: TRBV7-3; D: -; DNA: TGTGCCAGCAGCCTCACAGGGAAAGTCTTTGAGACCCAGTACTTC; CDR3: CASSLTGKVFETQYF
J: TRBJ2-7; size: -; V: TRBV7-9; D: TRBD1; DNA: TGTGCCAGCAGCTTAGGAGGACAGGGAGTCGACGAGCAGTACTTC; CDR3: CASSLGGQGVDEQYF
J: TRBJ2-1; size: -; V: TRBV7-7; D: TRBD1; DNA: TGTGCCAGCAGCAGGGGACAGGGGGGCTACAATGAGCAGTTCTTC; CDR3: CASSRGQGGYNEQFF
J: TRBJ1-1; size: -; V: TRBV25-1; D: -; DNA: TGTGCCAGCAGTGAATATATGTCGTGGGGGCTCACTGAAGCTTTCTTT; CDR3: CASSEYMSWGLTEAFF
J: TRBJ2-7; size: -; V: TRBV12-3/TRBV12-4; D: TRBD1; DNA: TGTGCCAGCAGTTTCCCCAATAATCCGCAGGGACAGGCGTTTAGAATTCCCTACGAGCAGTACTTC; CDR3: CASSFPNNPQGQAFRIPYEQYF
J: TRBJ1-1; size: few; V: TRBV6-2/TRBV6-3; D: -; DNA: TGTGCCAGCAGTTACTCGTTCCCTCGGGTTGGGAACACTGAAGCTTTCTTT; CDR3: CASSYSFPRVGNTEAFF